These 9 T cell receptor beta chains originate from one sample sequenced in a study of T cells after yellow fever vaccination. TCRdb reprocessed the 5' RACE reads with MiXCR, giving one entry per CDR3 protein. The sample holds more than 250,000 distinct CDR3 sequences; around 7.3% are singletons and the top ten take around 17%. Here the sequenced sample was PBMCs, taken more than 35 days after the first yellow fever vaccination. All receptors derive from a man between 18 and 35 years old who received the YFV17D yellow fever vaccine.

This clonotype was observed a handful of times. The J gene is TRBJ2-1, the V gene TRBV20-1; D assignment may be TRBD1 or TRBD2 (5 bases each). The CDR3 sequence is 14 residues long. Germline lookup yields CDR1 DFQATT and CDR2 SNEGSKA (reference sequence). Trimming pared 5 bases from V and 7 bases from J, leaving 18 bases between. The CDR3 loop reads CSAQEPGPWNEQFF. For the CDR3, the DNA is TGCAGTGCTCAAGAACCGGGACCCTGGAATGAGCAGTTCTTC.

This clonotype was recorded many times. The chain employs TRBV12-3 or TRBV12-4 and TRBJ2-1; 7 bases match TRBD2. The length of the CDR3 is 15 residues. After removal of 5 bases from V and 2 bases from J, the junction contained 6 bases not matched to a gene. The CDR3 is CASSRAGRAYNEQFF. CDR3 DNA: TGTGCCAGCAGTAGGGCAGGGAGGGCCTACAATGAGCAGTTCTTC.

This clonotype has only a few counts. The chain combines TRBV14 with TRBJ2-5; D unresolved. Germline-derived CDR1 and CDR2 are SGHDN and FVKESK. The CDR3 is 16 residues long. V gave up 2 bases and J gave up 1 base, with 14 bases separating them. The CDR3 sequence is CASSQLSRASQETQYF. CDR3 bases: TGTGCCAGCAGCCAACTTTCTAGGGCCAGCCAAGAGACCCAGTACTTC.

The chain has TRBV20-1 and TRBJ1-6; maybe TRBD1 (5 bases). The CDR3 extends over 16 amino acids. V was trimmed by 0 bases and J by 6 bases, leaving 15 bases between them. Looked up from germline, CDR1 is DFQATT and CDR2 is SNEGSKA (reference sequence). The CDR3 DNA is TGCAGTGCTAGAGAATGGGAGGGGAGTGGTAATTCACCCCTCCACTTT. Amino acids: CSAREWEGSGNSPLHF.

The rearrangement links TRBV7-9 to TRBJ2-5; D might be TRBD1 or TRBD2, each matching 5 bases. With 7 bases removed from V and 1 base from J, the gap between germline ends came to 13 bases. The germline V gene has CDR1 SEHNR and CDR2 FQNEAQ (reference sequence). The CDR3 is made up of 14 amino acids. As DNA, the CDR3 is TGTGCCAGCACTGGGACCCCCGCCCAAGAGACCCAGTACTTC. Its protein is CASTGTPAQETQYF.

The chain links TRBV10-3 to TRBJ2-1; 7 bases line up with TRBD2. Losses at the gene ends were 8 bases for V and 6 bases for J; bases not matched to a gene: 1. CDR3 length: 11 residues. Germline V lookup: CDR1 ENHRY, CDR2 SYGVKD. The CDR3 region is CAIGRGNEQFF. Written as DNA, the CDR3 is TGTGCCATCGGGAGGGGCAATGAGCAGTTCTTC.

The table lists this clonotype with many counts. V usage is TRBV7-2 and J usage is TRBJ2-7; a weak D match, TRBD1 (5 bases). The CDR3 spans 14 residues. The germline V gene encodes CDR1 SGHTA and CDR2 FQGNSA. V was clipped by 3 bases and J by 1 base, with 10 bases between them. CDR3 amino acids: CASSFDSYSYEQYV. For the CDR3, the DNA is TGTGCCAGCAGCTTCGACAGCTATTCCTACGAGCAGTACGTC.

V gene TRBV4-3 combines with J gene TRBJ2-1, with 9 positions matching TRBD2. The V gene end was trimmed by 1 base and the J gene end by 11 bases; junction bases not matched to a gene: 12. Germline V gene data show CDR1 as LGHNA and CDR2 as YSLEER. CDR3 length equals 16 residues. This chain's CDR3 is CASSQAHAERGVKQFF. The DNA for the CDR3 is TGCGCCAGCAGCCAAGCGCACGCGGAGCGGGGGGTTAAGCAGTTCTTC.

Ten or more counts support this clonotype. The chain uses TRBV12-3 or TRBV12-4 and TRBJ1-1; 8 nucleotides line up with TRBD1. V was clipped by 4 bases and J by 4 bases; unmatched bases: 11. The CDR3 is 16 residues long. In DNA, the CDR3 is TGTGCCAGCAGTTACTACGCCGGGACAGGCGGCACTGAAGCTTTCTTT. Its translation: CASSYYAGTGGTEAFF.